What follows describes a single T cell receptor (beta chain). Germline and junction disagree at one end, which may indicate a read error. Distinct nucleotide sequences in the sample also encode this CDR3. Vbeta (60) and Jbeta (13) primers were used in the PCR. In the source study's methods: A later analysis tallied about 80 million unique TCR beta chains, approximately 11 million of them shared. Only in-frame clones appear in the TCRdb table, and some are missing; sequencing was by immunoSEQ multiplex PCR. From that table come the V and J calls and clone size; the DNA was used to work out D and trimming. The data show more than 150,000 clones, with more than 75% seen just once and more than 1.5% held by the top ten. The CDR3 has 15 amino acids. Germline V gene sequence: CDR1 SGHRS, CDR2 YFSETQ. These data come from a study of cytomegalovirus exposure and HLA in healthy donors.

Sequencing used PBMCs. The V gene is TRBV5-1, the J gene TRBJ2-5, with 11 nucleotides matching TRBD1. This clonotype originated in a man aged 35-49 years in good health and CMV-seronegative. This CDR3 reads CASSRTGTGGETQYF. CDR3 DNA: TGCGCCAGCAGCCGGACCGGGACAGGGGGGGAGACTCAGTACTTC.